This entry lists 14 T cell receptor beta chains sequenced from one sample in a study of cytomegalovirus exposure and HLA in healthy donors. The PCR made use of 60 Vbeta and 13 Jbeta primers. This table comes from immunoSEQ multiplex PCR, and its TCRdb copy is limited to in-frame clones, with some not included. Altogether 93,000 or so clones are present, around 66% being singletons, with the ten largest covering around 3.5%. Sequencing was carried out using PBMCs. All receptors derive from a woman in her fifties or sixties in good health and CMV-seronegative.

The genes are TRBV4-1 and TRBJ1-3; 8 bases line up with TRBD1. CDR1 and CDR2 (germline): MGHRA, YSYEKL. The CDR3 covers 17 residues. J was trimmed by 0 bases and V by 3 bases; bases with no gene match: 7. CDR3 amino acids: CASSHSTTGGSGNTIYF. In DNA form, the CDR3 reads TGCGCCAGCAGCCATTCCACAACAGGGGGCTCTGGAAACACCATATATTTT.

This clone was counted a single time. The CDR3 DNA follows: TGTGCCAGCATACTCAGGGGGGCCACTGAAGCTTTCTTT. It encodes CASILRGATEAFF. The chain combines TRBV28 with TRBJ1-1, with 7 bases aligning to TRBD1. V lost 7 bases, J lost 4 bases, and 6 bases stayed unmatched. Germline V lookup: CDR1 MDHEN, CDR2 SYDVKM. CDR3 length: 13 amino acids.

In its sample, this clone was seen a few times. V gene TRBV27 combines with J gene TRBJ2-1; TRBD2 aligns across 14 bases. CDR3 size: 15 residues. The V and J ends lost 6 bases and 4 bases, in that order; junction bases with no gene match: 2. Germline CDR1 is MNHEY and CDR2 is SMNVEV (reference sequence). The CDR3 sequence: CASSWTSGGYNEQFF. The CDR3 DNA reads as TGTGCCAGCAGCTGGACTAGCGGGGGGTACAATGAGCAGTTCTTC.

This clone was observed a few times. The genes are TRBV7-9 and TRBJ1-1; 11 nucleotides agree with TRBD1. This CDR3 region has 15 residues. Trimming cost V 5 bases and J 7 bases; bases outside gene matches: 9. The germline V gene encodes CDR1 SEHNR and CDR2 FQNEAQ (reference sequence). CDR3 sequence: CASSPRTGGSFEAFF. CDR3 sequence (DNA): TGTGCCAGCAGCCCCCGGACAGGGGGCTCGTTTGAAGCTTTCTTT.

This clone ranks as medium-sized. The rearrangement links TRBV4-2 to TRBJ1-4, with D maybe TRBD1 (6 bases). The CDR3 is 15 residues long. The V and J ends lost 2 bases and 5 bases respectively, with 12 bases between them. Germline V lookup: CDR1 LGHNA, CDR2 YNFKEQ. The CDR3: CASSQRQEVNEKLFF. The CDR3 coding sequence is TGTGCCAGCAGCCAACGACAGGAGGTAAATGAAAAACTGTTTTTT.

This clone has just a few counts. Relative to the germline gene, one junction end is altered; a read error may explain this. The genes are TRBV6-4 and TRBJ2-3, with 10 nucleotides matching TRBD2. The CDR3 consists of 17 residues. Germline V gene lookup returns CDR1 MRHNA and CDR2 SNTAGT. CDR3 sequence reads: CASCDSPSAGGSDTQYF. The CDR3 coding sequence is TGTGCCAGCTGTGACTCCCCGTCAGCGGGGGGGAGCGATACGCAGTATTTT.

V gene TRBV9 combines with J gene TRBJ2-1; D gene uncertain. The germline gives CDR1 SGDLS, CDR2 YYNGEE. The CDR3 consists of 13 residues. V shed 5 bases and J shed 3 bases, with 9 bases lying between them. Written as DNA, the CDR3 is TGTGCCAGCAGTCGGAGTGACTACAATGAGCAGTTCTTC. Translating gives CASSRSDYNEQFF.

The rearrangement joins TRBV29-1 to TRBJ2-5; 9 bases match TRBD1. This CDR3 has 13 residues. With 4 bases clipped from V and 13 bases from J, the junction kept 13 bases outside the gene matches. Germline V CDR1 and CDR2: SQVTM, ANQGSEA. The CDR3, as DNA: TGCAGCGTTGGGGGGACAGGGCCCGGACATCGGTACTTC. It yields the protein CSVGGTGPGHRYF. The entire variable domain, with the rest obtained from reference TRBV29-1 and TRBJ2-5, is as follows: SAVISQKPSRDICQRGTSLTIQCQVDSQVTMMFWYRQQPGQSLTLIATANQGSEATYESGFVIDKFPISRPNLTFSTLTVSNMSPEDSSIYLCSVGGTGPGHRYFGPGTRLLVL.

This clone was detected a few times. The rearrangement links TRBV28 to TRBJ1-4, with D maybe TRBD1 (5 bases). Trimming cost V 6 bases and J 3 bases, with 14 bases left between them. This CDR3 spans 15 amino acids. Per the germline V gene, CDR1 is MDHEN and CDR2 is SYDVKM. CDR3 amino acids: CASRPEEGPNEKLFF. The CDR3 DNA sequence: TGTGCCAGCAGACCAGAGGAGGGGCCTAATGAAAAACTGTTTTTT.

This rearrangement joins TRBV5-1 to TRBJ2-1; 9 bases line up with TRBD1. The germline gives CDR1 SGHRS, CDR2 YFSETQ. The CDR3 is made up of 14 amino acids. Unmatched junction bases numbered 7, after V lost 7 bases and J lost 5 bases. This CDR3 reads CASATGGSNNEQFF. The DNA for the CDR3 is TGCGCCAGCGCTACAGGGGGCTCGAACAATGAGCAGTTCTTC.

This chain uses TRBV10-3 with TRBJ2-2, with 9 bases aligning to TRBD1. Germline V gives CDR1 ENHRY, CDR2 SYGVKD. The CDR3 consists of 15 residues. Trimming took 4 bases from V and 5 from J; bases not matched to a gene: 5. This CDR3 reads CAISAGQGGTGELFF. In DNA form, the CDR3 reads TGTGCCATCAGTGCGGGACAGGGAGGGACCGGGGAGCTGTTTTTT.

This chain connects TRBV10-2 to TRBJ1-3; 8 nucleotides line up with TRBD1. This CDR3 spans 13 amino acids. Germline V gene sequence: CDR1 WSHSY, CDR2 SAAADI. The trim removed 8 bases at V and 2 bases at J, leaving 2 bases unmatched. The CDR3 sequence is CASQTGAGNTIYF. The CDR3 region has the DNA TGCGCCAGCCAGACAGGGGCTGGAAACACCATATATTTT.

This rearrangement joins TRBV11-2 to TRBJ2-5, with a weak D call TRBD1 (6 bases). The CDR3 sequence is 13 residues long. Between the trimmed V and J ends, which lost 1 base and 14 bases, there was a span of 17 bases. The germline gives CDR1 SGHAT, CDR2 FQNNGV. CDR3 sequence: CASSLAGTTNFYF. CDR3 coding DNA: TGTGCCAGCAGCTTAGCAGGGACAACCAACTTTTACTTC.

The J gene is TRBJ2-2, the V gene TRBV7-9; 9 bases map to TRBD1. V was clipped by 5 bases and J by 5 bases; unmatched bases: 6. The CDR3 consists of 15 residues. Germline CDR1 reads SEHNR; CDR2 reads FQNEAQ (reference sequence). The CDR3 DNA is TGTGCCAGCAGCGAAACAGGGGGCCAAACCGGGGAGCTGTTTTTT. This sequence encodes CASSETGGQTGELFF.